This T cell receptor beta chain was recorded in a study of cytomegalovirus exposure and HLA in healthy donors. In germline, CDR1 is SGHRS, CDR2 YFSETQ. CDR3 length: 15 residues. The V segment lost 3 bases and the J segment 6 bases; nucleotides outside the gene matches: 10. The study's findings and limits: In a later analysis, a missense DCLRE1C variant was linked to TCR beta V- and J-gene trimming. DRB1 showed the most TCR associations and HLA-C the fewest in a later analysis, as rates varied by HLA locus. Most TCR sequences proved rare, with some public TCRs found in many donors.

About this clone itself: The antigen is undetermined.

In the PCR, 60 Vbeta and 13 Jbeta primers were used. Data came from immunoSEQ multiplex PCR; TCRdb stores just in-frame clones and leaves some out. In all, the sample yields 140,000 to 150,000 clones. The gene calls are TRBV5-1 and TRBJ2-3; 7 nucleotides line up with TRBD2. Material for sequencing was PBMCs. The TCR was taken from a woman aged 45-59 years in good health and CMV-seronegative. The CDR3 here is CASSYSGTKGDTQYF. The CDR3 nucleotides are TGCGCCAGCAGCTACTCCGGGACTAAGGGGGATACGCAGTATTTT.